This TCR beta chain was recorded in a study of OX40 agonist ivuxolimab in advanced cancers. Study-level points and caveats: CD8+ T cells were the subset that, on average, had more expanded clones than CD4+. Partial responders dosed at 0.1-3.0 mg/kg displayed clonal expansion ranking among the lowest.

Between the trimmed V and J ends, which lost 3 bases and 3 bases, there was a span of 10 bases. The CDR3 has 13 residues. CDR1 is SGHKS, CDR2 YYEKEE, per germline (reference sequence). Data came from immunoSEQ multiplex PCR; TCRdb stores just in-frame clones and leaves some out. The table has roughly 15,000 clones, approximately 83% seen once. The table lists this clone with a count of one. Its antigen is as yet unknown. The sequencing here drew on CD4+ or CD8+ T cells sorted from blood, taken in a trial of the OX40 agonist ivuxolimab. The receptor's source is an adult with an advanced solid tumor such as melanoma, head and neck, liver or kidney cancer. V gene TRBV5-5 combines with J gene TRBJ2-7, with D tentatively TRBD1 (5 bases). The DNA for the CDR3 is TGTGCCAGCAGCTGGGGCACGAACTACGAGCAGTACTTC. Translating it yields CASSWGTNYEQYF.